The present TCR beta chain was sequenced within a study of cytomegalovirus exposure and HLA in healthy donors. Germline V gene data show CDR1 as SNHLY and CDR2 as FYNNEI. V lost 6 bases and J lost 9; bases outside the gene matches: 9. This CDR3 has 16 residues. Notes on this clone: The antigen is not known.

Overall study results and limits: V- and J-gene trimming in TCR beta was tied to a missense DCLRE1C variant by an analysis performed later. An analysis done earlier found most TCR beta V segments productive about 90% or about 30% of the time.

This PCR relied on a set of 60 Vbeta primers and 13 Jbeta primers. The data were produced by immunoSEQ multiplex PCR, yet TCRdb's version contains in-frame clones alone and is incomplete. The data hold 150,000 to 200,000 clones, with about three quarters observed a single time. This TCR was recovered from a woman between 40 and 55 years old in good health and CMV-seronegative. The sample consisted of PBMCs. The chain recombines TRBV2 with TRBJ2-3, with 16 bases that match TRBD2. The CDR3 is CASRGLAGGNLGTQYF. DNA of the CDR3: TGTGCCAGCAGGGGACTAGCGGGAGGGAACCTAGGGACGCAGTATTTT.